This entry lists 5 T cell receptor beta chains sequenced from one sample in a study of T cell responses to AZD1222 COVID-19 vaccine. The protocol was immunoSEQ multiplex PCR, while the TCRdb copy is restricted to in-frame clones and leaves out a portion. The sample holds some 200,000 clones, 88% seen once. Specimen: peripheral blood, collected 28 days after the second AZD1222 dose. Receptors were obtained from an adult who received the AZD1222 COVID-19 vaccine.

This chain links TRBV7-6 with TRBJ2-7; a weak D match, TRBD2 (6 bases). V dropped 7 bases and J dropped 5 bases, with 21 bases sitting between them. The V gene's germline CDR1 is SGHVS and CDR2 FNYEAQ. The CDR3 is 15 residues long. This CDR3 is CASTPLEGPLNEQYF. In nucleotides, the CDR3 is TGTGCCAGCACACCGCTGGAGGGCCCTTTGAACGAGCAGTACTTC.

CDR3: CASSPLSPGTSLVGNVLTF. CDR3 DNA sequence: TGTGCCAGCAGCCCCCTGTCCCCTGGGACCTCTCTGGTGGGCAACGTCCTGACTTTC. This chain connects TRBV14 to TRBJ2-6; either TRBD1 or TRBD2 may fit D (5 bases each). The CDR3 loop spans 19 amino acids. Germline V gene data show CDR1 as SGHDN and CDR2 as FVKESK. Trimming took off 4 bases at V and 9 bases at J, with 28 bases between the two ends.

CDR3 DNA sequence: TGTGCCAGTAGTTTCCGTAGAGGAACGTTAGGTACGCAGTATTTT. Its translation: CASSFRRGTLGTQYF. The genes are TRBV19 and TRBJ2-3; D is uncertain. V was shortened by 5 bases and J by 8 bases, with 20 bases between the two germline ends. The CDR3 contains 15 residues. CDR1 and CDR2 (germline): LNHDA, SQIVND (reference sequence).

The chain joins TRBV19 to TRBJ1-2, with D unresolved. CDR1 and CDR2 (germline): LNHDA, SQIVND (reference sequence). V was clipped by 6 bases and J by 4 bases, with 9 bases between them. CDR3 length equals 12 residues. CDR3 sequence: CASSRPLYGYTF. DNA for the CDR3: TGTGCCAGTAGCAGGCCCCTCTATGGCTACACCTTC.

The chain is built from TRBV28 and TRBJ2-7, with D perhaps matching TRBD1 (7 bases). V was trimmed by 5 bases and J by 3 bases, leaving 11 bases between them. Per germline, CDR1 MDHEN and CDR2 SYDVKM. There are 13 residues in the CDR3. The DNA for the CDR3 is TGTGCCAGCAGTCGACAGGGACTCTACGAGCAGTACTTC. Protein sequence: CASSRQGLYEQYF.